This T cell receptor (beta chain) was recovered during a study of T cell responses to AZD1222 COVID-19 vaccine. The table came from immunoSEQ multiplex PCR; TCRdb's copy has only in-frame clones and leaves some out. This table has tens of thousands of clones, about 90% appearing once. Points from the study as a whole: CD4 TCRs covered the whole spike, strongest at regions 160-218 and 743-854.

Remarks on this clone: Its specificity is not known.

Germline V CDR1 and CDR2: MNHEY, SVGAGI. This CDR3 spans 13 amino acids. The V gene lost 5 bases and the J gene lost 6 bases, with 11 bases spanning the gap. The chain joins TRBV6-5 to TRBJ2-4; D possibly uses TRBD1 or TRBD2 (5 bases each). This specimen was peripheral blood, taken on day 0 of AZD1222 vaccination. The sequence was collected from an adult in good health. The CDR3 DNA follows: TGTGCCAGCAGTAAACCCGGGACAAACATTCAGTACTTC. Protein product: CASSKPGTNIQYF.